The 7 T cell receptor beta chains below all came from one sample that was sequenced in a study of cytomegalovirus exposure and HLA in healthy donors. PCR involved 60 Vbeta and 13 Jbeta primers. Generated by immunoSEQ multiplex PCR, the TCRdb table keeps only in-frame clones and is missing some. The sample includes about 140,000 clones, more than 60% of them seen just once. Sequences were obtained from PBMCs. The receptors here all came from a woman aged 55 to 70 in good health and CMV-seronegative.

The gene calls are TRBV6-1 and TRBJ1-5; D remains ambiguous. V shed 1 base and J shed 0 bases, with 13 bases lying between them. The V gene's germline CDR1 is MNHNS and CDR2 SASEGT. The CDR3 has 17 amino acids. In DNA form, the CDR3 reads TGTGCCAGCAGTGAAGAAGCTCCCCGTTTTAGCAATCAGCCCCAGCATTTT. This sequence encodes CASSEEAPRFSNQPQHF.

The chain couples TRBV5-1 to TRBJ1-5; 8 bases are a match to TRBD1. This CDR3 contains 15 residues. Per the germline V gene, CDR1 is SGHRS and CDR2 is YFSETQ. Germline trimming cut 0 bases from V and 9 bases from J; bases unmatched to any gene: 8. Here the CDR3 reads CASSLGTGMGGPQHF. CDR3 bases: TGCGCCAGCAGCTTGGGGACAGGGATGGGGGGGCCCCAGCATTTT.

This clone occurred once. This chain links TRBV7-2 with TRBJ2-1; 10 nucleotides align to TRBD2. This CDR3 is 16 amino acids long. V dropped 5 bases and J dropped 6; count of bases not matched to a gene: 10. CDR1 SGHTA and CDR2 FQGNSA come from the germline V gene. CDR3 in DNA: TGTGCCAGCAGCCTCCAGCGGGGGGGCCAATTCAATGAGCAGTTCTTC. It specifies CASSLQRGGQFNEQFF.

This clone was observed a few times. The CDR3 DNA sequence: TGCGCCAGCAGCTCGGGACAGGGGGCAAGCTATGGCTACACCTTC. The encoded protein is CASSSGQGASYGYTF. V and J are TRBV5-1 and TRBJ1-2; 12 nucleotides line up with TRBD1. From germline, CDR1 is SGHRS and CDR2 YFSETQ. V was clipped by 3 bases and J by 4 bases; unmatched bases: 4. The CDR3 is 15 amino acids. Using reference TRBV5-1 and TRBJ1-2 for the parts outside the CDR3, the full variable domain is KAGVTQTPRYLIKTRGQQVTLSCSPISGHRSVSWYQQTPGQGLQFLFEYFSETQRNKGNFPGRFSGRQFSNSRSEMNVSTLELGDSALYLCASSSGQGASYGYTFGSGTRLTVV.

This clone came up once. This chain joins TRBV4-3 and TRBJ2-2; 10 bases match TRBD1. The V segment lost 4 bases and the J segment 2 bases; nucleotides outside the gene matches: 7. CDR1 is LGHNA, CDR2 YSLEER, per germline. The CDR3 has 17 residues. CDR3 nucleotides: TGCGCCAGCAGCCGGAGGACAGGGGGTGATAACACCGGGGAGCTGTTTTTT. It specifies CASSRRTGGDNTGELFF.

This chain links TRBV19 with TRBJ1-6; 7 bases line up with TRBD1. Germline values: CDR1 LNHDA, CDR2 SQIVND (reference sequence). This CDR3 is 19 amino acids long. Trimming took 8 bases from V and 0 from J; bases not matched to a gene: 16. The CDR3 nucleotides read TGTGCCAGTTCGGCTATCCCCCTAGGGGGCAGCTCCTATAATTCACCCCTCCACTTT. As protein: CASSAIPLGGSSYNSPLHF.

J is TRBJ2-5 and V is TRBV6-5, with TRBD1 as a possible D gene (6 bases). There are 12 residues in the CDR3. Looked up from germline, CDR1 is MNHEY and CDR2 is SVGAGI. The V end was cut by 2 bases, the J end by 11 bases, with 12 bases between. The CDR3 DNA reads TGTGCCAGCAGTTACGACAGCCAGGGGCAGTACTTC. Its translation is CASSYDSQGQYF.